These 27 T cell receptor beta chains were all obtained from the same sample, sequenced in a study of blood T cells in healthy people across ages. Next came a second PCR, run for roughly 7 to 12 cycles, which used a sample-barcoded 5' primer along with a J-beta primer mix. TCRdb called the 5' RACE reads again in MiXCR, with one record for every CDR3 protein. The sample has 550,000 to 650,000 distinct CDR3 sequences; roughly 30% are singletons. The sequenced sample was blood. Receptors were obtained from a woman aged 80 or over in good health.

This clonotype was counted ten times or more. This sequence joins TRBV6-5 and TRBJ2-5; weak D call: TRBD1 (5 bases). Matching the DNA end better, TRBJ2-7 makes the J call doubtful. The CDR3 has 13 residues. The germline CDR1 and CDR2 sequences are MNHEY and SVGAGI. The CDR3 region has the DNA TGTGCCACCCAAGGGATTAGACAGAGCGAGCAGTACTTC. Translating gives CATQGIRQSEQYF.

This clonotype was found many times. The V call is TRBV18, the J call TRBJ2-7; TRBD1 matches 9 bases. The CDR3 contains 14 residues. The germline gives CDR1 KGHSH, CDR2 LQKENI. After removal of 3 bases from V and 6 bases from J, the junction contained 6 bases not matched to a gene. CDR3 sequence reads: CASSPPGQGFEQYF. Written as DNA, the CDR3 is TGTGCCAGCTCACCTCCGGGACAGGGATTCGAGCAGTACTTC.

The V call is TRBV7-2, the J call TRBJ2-7; weak D call: TRBD1 (6 bases). This CDR3 has 14 amino acids. Looked up from germline, CDR1 is SGHTA and CDR2 is FQGNSA. V shed 1 base and J shed 8 bases, with 15 bases lying between them. This chain's CDR3 is CASSLGGSRGKQYF. The CDR3 nucleotides read TGTGCCAGCAGCTTAGGAGGGAGCAGGGGCAAGCAGTACTTC.

As for this clonotype: A much larger clone sits a single nucleotide away, making a read error possible. This chain uses TRBV6-5 with TRBJ2-5; no reliable D call. The closer fit of TRBJ2-1 to the DNA end suggests the J call may be wrong. From germline, CDR1 is MNHEY and CDR2 SVGAGI. The CDR3 sequence is 13 residues long. The CDR3 DNA reads as TGTGCCAGCAGAAGATCAATCCAAGAGACCCAGTTCTTC. Translation gives CASRRSIQETQFF.

There are many counts of this clonotype. The rearrangement joins TRBV4-3 to TRBJ2-7; D remains ambiguous. The germline gives CDR1 LGHNA, CDR2 YSLEER. V gave up 4 bases and J gave up 8 bases, with 15 bases separating them. The CDR3 is 13 residues long. This CDR3 is CASSPRPTGKQYF. The CDR3 nucleotides are TGCGCCAGCAGCCCCAGACCCACTGGAAAGCAGTACTTC.

This clonotype was observed many times. This rearrangement joins TRBV7-2 to TRBJ2-7; TRBD1 might be the D (6 bases). Germline loops: CDR1 SGHTA, CDR2 FQGNSA. CDR3 size: 14 residues. The germline V and J ends were trimmed by 5 bases and 3 bases, with 14 bases remaining between them. This chain's CDR3 is CASSPGTSDYEQYF. CDR3 nucleotide sequence: TGTGCCAGCAGCCCAGGGACATCAGACTACGAGCAGTACTTC.

The V call is TRBV20-1, the J call TRBJ2-4; 7 nucleotides align to TRBD2. From germline, CDR1 is DFQATT and CDR2 SNEGSKA (reference sequence). Trimming cost V 1 base and J 0 bases; bases outside gene matches: 12. The CDR3 runs to 18 residues. CDR3 loop: CSARGILRGRLAKNIQYF. CDR3 bases: TGCAGTGCTAGAGGGATCTTGCGGGGGAGGCTAGCCAAAAACATTCAGTACTTC.

J is TRBJ1-2 and V is TRBV6-1; D remains unclear. Germline assignment: CDR1 MNHNS and CDR2 SASEGT. The CDR3 has 14 residues. V lost 1 base and J lost 8, with 14 bases in between. The CDR3 is CASSEVRVWEGYTF. The CDR3 DNA reads as TGTGCCAGCAGTGAAGTCCGGGTCTGGGAAGGCTACACCTTC.

The chain links TRBV18 to TRBJ2-1; no definite D call. The V end was cut by 1 base, the J end by 9 bases, with 7 bases between. The CDR3 runs 12 residues. In germline, CDR1 is KGHSH, CDR2 LQKENI. In DNA form, the CDR3 reads TGTGCCAGCTCACCACGAAGGGTTGAGCAGTTCTTC. Its translation is CASSPRRVEQFF.

Points on this clonotype: Just one base apart from a much larger clone, this may be a read error. The chain has TRBV7-3 and TRBJ2-1; possibly TRBD1 for D (6 bases). Trimming stripped 0 bases from V and 4 bases from J, with 10 bases between. This CDR3 region has 15 residues. Germline lookup yields CDR1 SGHTA and CDR2 FQGTGA. This chain's CDR3 is CASSLTDSTYNEQFF. CDR3 sequence (DNA): TGTGCCAGCAGCTTAACGGACAGTACTTACAATGAGCAGTTCTTC.

This clonotype was seen ten or more times. V gene TRBV6-2 or TRBV6-3 combines with J gene TRBJ2-5; 8 bases are a match to TRBD2. Trimming at V came to 3 bases and at J to 1 base, leaving 7 bases not matched to a gene. The CDR3 totals 16 residues. CDR1 is MNHEY and CDR2 is SVGEGT in the germline V gene. The DNA for the CDR3 is TGTGCCAGCAGTTATAGGAGCGGGGGCATCCAAGAGACCCAGTACTTC. Translating it yields CASSYRSGGIQETQYF.

The CDR3 here is CASSPNLGTQYF. The CDR3 nucleotides read TGTGCCAGCAGCCCTAATCTGGGTACGCAGTATTTT. The chain has TRBV7-8 and TRBJ2-3; no firm D call. V was clipped by 5 bases and J by 8 bases, with 11 bases between them. Germline V gene lookup returns CDR1 SGHVS and CDR2 FQNEAQ. The length of the CDR3 is 12 residues. Complete variable domain (other parts from reference TRBV7-8 and TRBJ2-3): GAGVSQSPRYKVAKRGQDVALRCDPISGHVSLFWYQQALGQGPEFLTYFQNEAQLDKSGLPSDRFFAERPEGSVSTLKIQRTQQEDSAVYLCASSPNLGTQYFGPGTRLTVL.

The V and J genes are TRBV20-1 and TRBJ2-5; D gene uncertain. The ends were cut back, 8 bases at V and 11 bases at J, with 18 bases in the middle. Germline lookup yields CDR1 DFQATT and CDR2 SNEGSKA (reference sequence). The CDR3 is made up of 11 amino acids. The CDR3 DNA reads as TGCAGTTTAGGAGTGAGTTCAGAGCAGTACTTC. Protein product: CSLGVSSEQYF.

This rearrangement joins TRBV7-2 to TRBJ1-1; D not resolved. CDR1 is SGHTA and CDR2 is FQGNSA in the germline V gene. CDR3 length: 16 amino acids. V was clipped by 1 base and J by 5 bases, with 17 bases between them. This CDR3 is CASSLGLAPAGTEAFF. CDR3 bases: TGTGCCAGCAGCTTAGGGTTAGCTCCTGCGGGAACTGAAGCTTTCTTT.

This clonotype occurred many times. J is TRBJ2-7 and V is TRBV19; D may be TRBD1 (6 bases). The CDR3 length is 15 residues. V lost 0 bases and J lost 2, with 11 bases in between. Germline values: CDR1 LNHDA, CDR2 SQIVND (reference sequence). The CDR3 DNA follows: TGTGCCAGTAGTATAGAGGCAGGGGATACCTACGAGCAGTACTTC. Protein: CASSIEAGDTYEQYF.

This clonotype was detected many times. This sequence joins TRBV4-1 and TRBJ1-4; D call uncertain. Trimming removed 3 bases at V and 0 bases at J, with 20 bases between. This CDR3 region has 19 residues. CDR1 is MGHRA and CDR2 is YSYEKL in the germline V gene. The CDR3 reads CASSQRDGQALATNEKLFF. The CDR3 DNA sequence: TGCGCCAGCAGCCAGAGGGATGGGCAGGCCCTTGCAACTAATGAAAAACTGTTTTTT.

This clonotype was picked up many times. The rearrangement uses TRBV7-2 and TRBJ2-1; 14 bases align to TRBD2. Trimming took 5 bases from V and 9 from J; bases not matched to a gene: 6. CDR1 and CDR2 (germline): SGHTA, FQGNSA. The CDR3 is 15 amino acids. The CDR3 loop reads CASSPRLAGGSEQFF. As DNA, the CDR3 is TGTGCCAGCAGCCCCCGACTAGCGGGGGGGAGTGAGCAGTTCTTC.

In the case of this clonotype: This could be a read error, since a much larger clone is one nucleotide away. This CDR3 fails to terminate in the conserved phenylalanine or tryptophan, so it likely reflects a read error. The chain links TRBV7-2 to TRBJ1-2; TRBD1 aligns across 7 bases. The germline gives CDR1 SGHTA, CDR2 FQGNSA. The V segment lost 3 bases and the J segment 2 bases; nucleotides outside the gene matches: 9. There are 16 residues in the CDR3. CDR3: CASSFATGSANYGYTC. As DNA, the CDR3 is TGTGCCAGCAGCTTCGCGACAGGGTCGGCCAACTATGGCTACACCTGC.

The chain combines TRBV27 with TRBJ1-4; a possible D gene is TRBD1 (5 bases). The CDR3 spans 14 residues. Germline V gene lookup returns CDR1 MNHEY and CDR2 SMNVEV (reference sequence). The V end lost 7 bases, the J end lost 5 bases, and 14 bases lay between the germline ends. CDR3 nucleotide sequence: TGTGCCAGCACCCCGGGGAGGGGAAATGAAAAACTGTTTTTT. Encoded protein: CASTPGRGNEKLFF.

This clonotype has ten or more counts. The J gene is TRBJ2-7, the V gene TRBV12-3 or TRBV12-4; 9 bases match TRBD2. Trimming took 1 base from V and 0 from J; bases not matched to a gene: 1. The CDR3 contains 15 residues. The CDR3 DNA follows: TGTGCCAGCAGTTTAGATAGCGGGGGCTCCTACGAGCAGTACTTC. Amino acid sequence: CASSLDSGGSYEQYF.

As for this clonotype: A read error may be the cause here, since a much bigger clone is one base away. This sequence joins TRBV18 and TRBJ2-1; TRBD1 matches 9 bases. The CDR3 runs to 15 residues. Germline V gene data show CDR1 as KGHSH and CDR2 as LQKENI. V was pared by 6 bases and J by 13 bases, with 16 bases of the junction left unmatched. CDR3 sequence: CASSPGQGPGETQFF. The CDR3 DNA follows: TGTGCCAGCTCCCCAGGACAGGGGCCGGGGGAGACCCAGTTCTTC.

About this clonotype itself: A read error may explain this, as a much larger clone is one base away. The chain recombines TRBV28 with TRBJ2-1; TRBD1 is a possible D gene (5 bases). The J call is uncertain, as TRBJ2-7 better fits the DNA end. CDR1 is MDHEN, CDR2 SYDVKM, per germline. This CDR3 has 15 residues. DNA of the CDR3: TGTGCCAGCAGTCCCCTTGGGGCAGGGTGGAATGAGCAGTACTTC. This gives the protein CASSPLGAGWNEQYF.

This clonotype was detected many times. V gene TRBV29-1 combines with J gene TRBJ2-6; D remains ambiguous. Trimming removed 7 bases from V and 4 bases from J, with 11 bases in between. The V gene's germline CDR1 is SQVTM and CDR2 ANQGSEA. CDR3 length: 13 residues. The CDR3 bases are TGCAGCGCCCAAACCCCCGGGGCCAACGTCCTGACTTTC. Amino acid sequence: CSAQTPGANVLTF.

The chain couples TRBV6-1 to TRBJ2-1, with D uncertain. V gave up 2 bases and J gave up 2 bases, with 10 bases separating them. The CDR3 covers 15 residues. The V gene's germline CDR1 is MNHNS and CDR2 SASEGT. CDR3 amino acids: CASSEWNGPYNEQFF. The CDR3 DNA is TGTGCCAGCAGTGAATGGAACGGCCCCTACAATGAGCAGTTCTTC.

Ten or more counts support this clonotype. The chain has TRBV5-1 and TRBJ2-1, with TRBD1 matching 7 bases. The CDR3 spans 14 residues. J gave up 8 bases and V 4 bases, and 9 bases lay outside the gene matches. The germline V gene has CDR1 SGHRS and CDR2 YFSETQ. CDR3 nucleotides: TGCGCCAGCAGCCCAGGACAGGCCTCCGATGAGCAGTTCTTC. As protein: CASSPGQASDEQFF. Filled out from reference TRBV5-1 and TRBJ2-1, the complete variable domain reads KAGVTQTPRYLIKTRGQQVTLSCSPISGHRSVSWYQQTPGQGLQFLFEYFSETQRNKGNFPGRFSGRQFSNSRSEMNVSTLELGDSALYLCASSPGQASDEQFFGPGTRLTVL.

This clonotype has at least ten counts. The CDR3 spells CASSRLAGGPKDTQYF. As DNA, the CDR3 is TGTGCCAGCAGTAGACTAGCGGGGGGGCCGAAAGATACGCAGTATTTT. The J gene is TRBJ2-3, the V gene TRBV6-5; the match to TRBD2 covers 14 bases. Germline V CDR1 and CDR2: MNHEY, SVGAGI. V was pared by 5 bases and J by 5 bases, with 6 bases of the junction left unmatched. There are 16 residues in the CDR3.

In this sample, this clonotype turned up a few times. The rearrangement links TRBV4-2 to TRBJ2-2; no firm D call. The germline CDR1 and CDR2 sequences are LGHNA and YNFKEQ. This CDR3 contains 14 residues. The V end lost 0 bases, the J end lost 6 bases, and 8 bases lay between the germline ends. The chain's CDR3 is CASSQDPPSGELFF. The CDR3 DNA follows: TGTGCCAGCAGCCAAGATCCCCCCTCCGGGGAGCTGTTTTTT.